The clone carrying this TCR beta chain was detected only once. This sample was taken from a study of cytomegalovirus exposure and HLA in healthy donors. CDR1 is SGHRS, CDR2 YFSETQ, per germline. V was clipped by 2 bases and J by 4 bases, with 9 bases between them. The CDR3 consists of 14 residues. The PCR used 60 Vbeta and 13 Jbeta primers. The data were produced by immunoSEQ multiplex PCR, yet TCRdb's version contains in-frame clones alone and is incomplete. The sample lists roughly 200,000 clones, approximately 84% occurring once. What was sequenced was PBMCs. The TCR was taken from a woman aged 40 to 55 in good health and CMV-seronegative. The chain employs TRBV5-1 and TRBJ2-2; maybe TRBD1 (6 bases). The DNA of the CDR3 is TGCGCCAGCAGCTTCGACAGGCTCACCGGGGAGCTGTTTTTT. Translating gives CASSFDRLTGELFF.